The 14 T cell receptor beta chains listed next were all sequenced from one sample in a study of early T cells in non-severe SARS-CoV-2 infection. TCRdb re-called the 5' RACE reads through MiXCR, storing one row per CDR3 protein. The sample comprises some 64,000 distinct CDR3 sequences, 10% of which are singletons, and roughly a sixth rests with the top ten. Sequencing was performed on whole blood, taken at baseline. The source of these receptors is an adult who was a healthcare worker with PCR-confirmed SARS-CoV-2 infection or an uninfected control (not recorded which).

This clonotype appeared many times. The chain recombines TRBV27 with TRBJ2-7, with TRBD1 matching over 8 bases. The CDR3 contains 16 residues. Germline V lookup: CDR1 MNHEY, CDR2 SMNVEV (reference sequence). Trimming took 0 bases from V and 4 from J; bases not matched to a gene: 8. The chain's CDR3 is CASSLSRAGGAYEQYF. The CDR3 DNA follows: TGTGCCAGCAGTTTATCGAGGGCAGGGGGCGCGTACGAGCAGTACTTC.

This clonotype was recorded a few times. The rearrangement links TRBV7-9 to TRBJ2-5, with D perhaps matching TRBD2 (5 bases). V was shortened by 5 bases and J by 8 bases, with 15 bases between the two germline ends. CDR3 length equals 13 residues. From germline, CDR1 is SEHNR and CDR2 FQNEAQ (reference sequence). CDR3: CASSLSDAGTQYF. For the CDR3, the DNA is TGTGCCAGCAGCCTTTCGGACGCGGGTACCCAGTACTTC.

There are many counts of this clonotype. The genes are TRBV28 and TRBJ2-7; either TRBD1 or TRBD2 may supply D (7 bases each). V was cut by 4 bases and J by 1 base, with 17 bases left in between. The CDR3 is made up of 16 amino acids. In germline, CDR1 is MDHEN, CDR2 SYDVKM. CDR3 nucleotide sequence: TGTGCCAGCAGTTCCCTAGACAGGGAGGGATCCTACGAGCAGTACTTC. It translates to CASSSLDREGSYEQYF.

This clonotype was seen repeatedly, ten times or more. The rearrangement links TRBV10-3 to TRBJ2-3, with a tentative D call TRBD2 (6 bases). The CDR3 length is 12 residues. Germline V gene data show CDR1 as ENHRY and CDR2 as SYGVKD. The V end was cut by 6 bases, the J end by 3 bases, with 7 bases between. CDR3 in DNA: TGTGCCATCAGCCGGGAGACAGATACGCAGTATTTT. Protein sequence: CAISRETDTQYF.

This clonotype was recorded at least ten times. The CDR3 region is CASSKGSRETQYF. The CDR3 DNA sequence: TGTGCCAGCAGCAAAGGGAGCCGAGAGACCCAGTACTTC. The J gene is TRBJ2-5, the V gene TRBV11-2, with D possibly TRBD2 on 5 matching bases. The CDR3 sequence is 13 residues long. V was cut by 5 bases and J by 4 bases, with 11 bases left in between. Germline CDR1 is SGHAT and CDR2 is FQNNGV.

Ten or more counts support this clonotype. The chain has TRBV20-1 and TRBJ1-6; a possible D gene is TRBD1 (5 bases). Germline V gene lookup returns CDR1 DFQATT and CDR2 SNEGSKA (reference sequence). This CDR3 has 16 residues. Trimming took off 3 bases at V and 2 bases at J, with 14 bases between the two ends. CDR3 residues: CSARAQGGAYNSPLHF. The CDR3 DNA follows: TGCAGTGCTAGGGCTCAGGGAGGGGCCTATAATTCACCCCTCCACTTT.

Ten or more counts support this clonotype. V and J are TRBV7-2 and TRBJ1-2; TRBD1 is a possible D gene (5 bases). Germline V gene data show CDR1 as SGHTA and CDR2 as FQGNSA. V lost 1 base and J 5 bases, leaving 14 bases between the germline ends. This CDR3 is 15 amino acids long. This CDR3 is CASSLDPDIGYGYTF. CDR3 DNA: TGTGCCAGCAGCTTAGACCCGGACATCGGGTATGGCTACACCTTC.

Worth noting for this clonotype: A much larger clone sits a single nucleotide away, making a read error possible. The J gene is TRBJ1-2, the V gene TRBV20-1, with D unclear. CDR1 DFQATT and CDR2 SNEGSKA come from the germline V gene (reference sequence). The V and J ends lost 4 bases and 4 bases respectively, with 16 bases between them. The CDR3 contains 14 residues. CDR3 in DNA: TGCAGTGCTAAAGCCCCAGGCAGATTCTATGGCTACACCTTC. It is translated as CSAKAPGRFYGYTF.

Here the CDR3 reads CASSSLAGAPEQYF. CDR3 nucleotides: TGTGCCAGCAGCTCCCTAGCGGGAGCCCCCGAGCAGTACTTC. The genes are TRBV6-2 or TRBV6-3 and TRBJ2-7, with TRBD2 identical over 10 bases. Germline lookup yields CDR1 MNHEY and CDR2 SVGEGT. The V and J ends lost 6 bases and 6 bases, in that order; junction bases with no gene match: 8. CDR3 length: 14 residues.

This clonotype was found a few times. The J gene is TRBJ2-7, the V gene TRBV20-1; 7 bases fit TRBD2. The trim removed 0 bases at V and 0 bases at J, leaving 8 bases unmatched. CDR1 is DFQATT and CDR2 is SNEGSKA in the germline V gene (reference sequence). The CDR3 is 16 residues long. The CDR3 bases are TGCAGTGCTAGAGATTGGGCTAGCGGTTTCTCCTACGAGCAGTACTTC. This encodes CSARDWASGFSYEQYF.

In its sample, this clonotype was seen many times. The rearrangement joins TRBV10-3 to TRBJ2-1; D is perhaps TRBD2 (6 bases). The CDR3 runs 13 residues. Trimming removed 7 bases at V and 7 bases at J, with 14 bases between. The germline CDR1 and CDR2 sequences are ENHRY and SYGVKD. The CDR3 spells CAIKSWAGNEQFF. CDR3 DNA: TGTGCCATCAAGTCGTGGGCGGGGAATGAGCAGTTCTTC.

This clonotype has only a few counts. The rearrangement uses TRBV7-8 and TRBJ2-2; 10 bases match TRBD1. With V trimmed by 2 bases and J by 4 bases, 4 bases remained unmatched. Germline V gene data show CDR1 as SGHVS and CDR2 as FQNEAQ. The CDR3 runs to 16 residues. CDR3 sequence (DNA): TGTGCCAGCAGCTTATCTGGGACAGGGGTCACCGGGGAGCTGTTTTTT. Amino acid sequence: CASSLSGTGVTGELFF.

This chain joins TRBV7-9 and TRBJ1-1, with 10 bases identical to TRBD1. From germline, CDR1 is SEHNR and CDR2 FQNEAQ (reference sequence). The CDR3 runs 15 residues. The ends lost 5 bases at V and 1 base at J; junction bases unmatched: 4. In DNA form, the CDR3 reads TGTGCCAGCAGCAAGACAGGGGGCGCGAACACTGAAGCTTTCTTT. Translating gives CASSKTGGANTEAFF.

The sample holds a few counts of this clonotype. V is TRBV10-3 and J is TRBJ2-1; TRBD2 matches at 8 bases. Germline assignment: CDR1 ENHRY and CDR2 SYGVKD. This CDR3 region has 14 residues. V shed 7 bases and J 8 bases; nucleotides not matched to a gene: 10. Written as DNA, the CDR3 is TGTGCCATCACGACTAGCGCTGAGGTGGATGAGCAGTTCTTC. Translating it yields CAITTSAEVDEQFF.